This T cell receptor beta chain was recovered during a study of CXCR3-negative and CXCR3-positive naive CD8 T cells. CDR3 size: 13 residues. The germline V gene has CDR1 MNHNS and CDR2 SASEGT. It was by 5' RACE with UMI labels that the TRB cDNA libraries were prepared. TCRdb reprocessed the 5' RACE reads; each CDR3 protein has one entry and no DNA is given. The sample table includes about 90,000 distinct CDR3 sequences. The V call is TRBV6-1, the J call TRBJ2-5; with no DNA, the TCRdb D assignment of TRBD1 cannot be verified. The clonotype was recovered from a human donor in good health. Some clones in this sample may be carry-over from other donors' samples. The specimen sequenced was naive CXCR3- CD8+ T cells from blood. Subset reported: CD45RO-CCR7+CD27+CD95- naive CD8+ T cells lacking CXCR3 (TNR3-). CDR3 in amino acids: CASSRTGRETQYF.